What follows is one T cell receptor beta chain and its context. This entry belongs to a study of metastatic and nonmetastatic thyroid tumors. MiXCR was used by TCRdb to re-call the PCR reads. The repertoire holds 7,000 to 9,500 clones, roughly 31% seen once, with about 20% in the top ten. Every patient was untreated before thyroid surgery. CDR1 SGHAT and CDR2 FQNNGV come from the germline V gene. V lost 8 bases, J lost 5 bases, and 3 bases stayed unmatched. The CDR3 is 11 residues long. The chain has TRBV11-2 and TRBJ2-7; TRBD2 matches 7 bases. The clonotype was recovered from a female donor with papillary thyroid cancer or a benign thyroid nodule (not recorded which). Some clones in this sample may be carry-over from other donors' samples. Sequences were obtained from tumor tissue. The CDR3 DNA reads as TGTGCCAGCGGACTAGTTGACGAGCAGTACTTC. Amino acids: CASGLVDEQYF.